The sequence of this T cell receptor (beta chain) was determined in a study of regulatory T cells in long-lasting Graves disease. Trimming took off 6 bases at V and 2 bases at J, with 17 bases between the two ends. The germline CDR1 and CDR2 sequences are SQVTM and ANQGSEA. The CDR3 loop spans 14 amino acids. This clonotype appeared many times. Sequencing libraries for TCR beta were prepared with iRepertoire HTBI primers and Arm-PCR of CDR3 regions. From the multiplex PCR reads, TCRdb called clonotypes with MiXCR, one entry per CDR3 protein. The sample carries roughly 500,000 distinct CDR3 sequences, 20% to 25% recorded once. Indicated time point: persistent/refractory GD, antithyroid drugs over 5 years with positive TRAb. Following extraction of RNA from PBMCs, that RNA was used to make the TCR library. A nine-milliliter sample of peripheral blood was drawn into EDTA tubes.

The clonotype was recovered from a female donor with Graves disease. Material: peripheral blood mononuclear cells (PBMCs), obtained when the disease was refractory, from a patient treated with antithyroid drugs. J is TRBJ2-7 and V is TRBV29-1; tentative D call: TRBD1 (5 bases). The CDR3 protein is CSVPDMDNPYEQYF. CDR3 DNA sequence: TGCAGCGTGCCTGACATGGACAATCCCTACGAGCAGTACTTC.